This T cell receptor beta chain was recorded in a study of T cell repertoires in cytomegalovirus infection. Study-level information: Public TCR beta signatures indicated both CMV infection and matching HLA type.

Overall study findings and caveats: People with CMV and the relevant HLA were identified by cumulative public TCR beta family frequency. The study found HLA-C-restricted CMV-specific TCR beta clonotypes dominating the ex vivo response.

This clonotype was picked up a small number of times. The antigen is unknown. In TCRdb, the reads were re-called with MiXCR into one record per CDR3 protein. The table records fewer than 250,000 distinct CDR3 sequences, roughly an eighth of them present only once. The sample taken for sequencing was PBMCs. The sequence was collected from a human donor in good health (CMV status not recorded). Some clones in this sample may be carry-over from other donors' samples.

For the CDR3, the DNA is TGTGCCTGGAAGGGGCCCCCTGACTACGAGCAGTACTTC. This encodes CAWKGPPDYEQYF. The rearrangement uses TRBV30 and TRBJ2-7; weak D call: TRBD1 (5 bases). V gave up 4 bases and J gave up 3 bases, with 13 bases separating them. CDR3 size: 13 residues. CDR1 and CDR2 (germline): GTSNPN, SVGIG (reference sequence).